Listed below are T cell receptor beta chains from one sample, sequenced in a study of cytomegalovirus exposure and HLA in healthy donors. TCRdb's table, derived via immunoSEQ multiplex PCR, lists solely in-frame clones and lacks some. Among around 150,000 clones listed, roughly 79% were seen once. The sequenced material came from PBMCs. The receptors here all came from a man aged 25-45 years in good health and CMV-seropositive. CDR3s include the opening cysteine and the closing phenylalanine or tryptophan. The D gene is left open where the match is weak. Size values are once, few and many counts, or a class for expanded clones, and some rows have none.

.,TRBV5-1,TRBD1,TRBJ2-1,CASSWDSRPYNEQFF,TGCGCCAGCAGCTGGGACAGCCGGCCCTACAATGAGCAGTTCTTC
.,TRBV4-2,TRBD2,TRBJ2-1,CASSPRTSGGDNEQFF,TGTGCCAGCAGCCCCAGGACTAGCGGGGGGGATAATGAGCAGTTCTTC
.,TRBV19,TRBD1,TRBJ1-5,CASSPRQGSGNQPQHF,TGTGCCAGTAGTCCCCGACAGGGTTCGGGCAATCAGCCCCAGCATTTT
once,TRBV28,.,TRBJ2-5,CASKRGGPEETQYF,TGTGCCAGCAAGAGGGGGGGTCCGGAAGAGACCCAGTACTTC
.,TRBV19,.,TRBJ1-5,CASSTGGNQPQHF,TGTGCCAGTAGTACAGGGGGCAATCAGCCCCAGCATTTT
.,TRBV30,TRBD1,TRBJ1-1,CAWSMDRGGKAFF,TGTGCCTGGAGCATGGACAGGGGGGGTAAAGCTTTCTTT
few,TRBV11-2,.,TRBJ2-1,CASSLRVQGRYNEQFF,TGTGCCAGCAGCTTAAGGGTACAGGGACGGTACAATGAGCAGTTCTTC
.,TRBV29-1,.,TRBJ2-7,CSVEEFGPGSSYEQYF,TGCAGCGTTGAAGAATTCGGCCCGGGAAGCTCCTACGAGCAGTACTTC
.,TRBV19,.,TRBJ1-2,CASSTIFTGFYGYTF,TGTGCCAGTAGTACGATTTTTACAGGGTTCTATGGCTACACCTTC
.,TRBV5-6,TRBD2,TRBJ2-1,CASSNLAGGSYNEQFF,TGTGCCAGCAGTAACCTTGCGGGGGGTTCATACAATGAGCAGTTCTTC